The source of this TCR beta chain is a study of shared clonotypes between healthy human individuals (dated by TCRdb to about 2020). Concerning the study at large: Three men and a couple of women, aged 18 to 49 years, made up the cohort. Blood TCR repertoires of five healthy adults were deeply sequenced to estimate repertoire size and the extent of clonotype sharing between individuals. Different laboratories and diverse techniques were used to prepare libraries and sequence TCR repertoires, to increase sequencing depth and limit assay-specific biases. Each donor's leukapheresis produced roughly between roughly 0.85 and 9 billion PBMCs.

Using the deep immunoSEQ assay, TCR CDR3 regions were amplified from genomic DNA by multiplex PCR. Extracted genomic DNA from each cell subset was distributed evenly across all wells of several immunoSEQ 96-well plates, and each plate was treated as a replicate. For unsorted PBMC, each replicate PCR was loaded with about 280 ng genomic DNA, equivalent to tens of thousands of T cell genomes. Ten immunoSEQ deep assay plates were used to sequence the unsorted PBMC genomic DNA. Purified libraries were measured with a Qubit 3.0 fluorometer, size-checked on a Bioanalyzer 2100, and measured again with the KAPA Library Quantification kit. Every immunoSEQ 96-well plate was sequenced on a separate single-read 150-cycle Illumina NextSeq 550 flow cell. Per the source publication's procedure: Because the immunoSEQ output included only junctional sequences and no quality scores, the filtering could not be the same as the filtering used for full-length reads. To assign V/J genes and CDR3, sequences were annotated using PyIR, a Python wrapper for IgBLAST v1.9, with IMGT germline references. Reads were removed for weak V/J assignments (E-value above 1e-6), missing CDR3, stop codons, out-of-frame junctions, or ambiguous translated residues. V3J clonotypes were defined as sequences sharing the same inferred V gene, J gene, and CDR3 amino acid sequence. Percentage overlap between repertoires was computed as shared unique clonotypes divided by the size of the smaller repertoire. RTK rarefaction, the Chao1 estimator, and Recon v2.1 estimates of unobserved clonotypes were used to assess repertoire richness. TCRdb carries this immuneACCESS record with in-frame sequences only. Its versions omit some clonotypes, under half of them owing to an unresolved V gene in the studies checked, with the rest unexplained. V, J and clone size were drawn from that table, and D and trimming were deduced from the DNA. This sample comprises roughly 480,000 clones, around 79% of them detected only once. The top ten hold about 12% of the sample.

V is pared back by 5 bases and J by 11 bases, with 21 bases lying between the germline termini. As encoded in the germline V gene, CDR1 is SGHTA while CDR2 is FQGNSA. The CDR3 measures 14 amino acids from cysteine to phenylalanine. The only DNA kept is the CDR3, 42 bases in frame from the first base. The research as a whole found: Sampling was restricted to blood, and TCR repertoires in tissue are likely to differ from TCR repertoires in blood. Pairwise subsampling indicated that sequencing depth was expected to affect the degree of clonotype sharing among donors. Because the study included a small number of donors, the genetic and exposure-history diversity represented was limited.

The donors were healthy, HIV-negative adults with no recently reported acute infections or vaccinations. Every donor was a Caucasian adult living in Nashville, Tennessee, USA. For unsorted samples, 100 million or so PBMCs were counted, and genomic DNA was extracted using the QIAamp DNA Blood Mini kit. After blood collection by leukapheresis, PBMCs were isolated using Ficoll-Histopaque density gradient centrifugation and then cryopreserved in the vapor phase of liquid nitrogen. This clone was seen just once. Its cognate antigen has yet to be identified. The input lacks base qualities; no much larger clone sits a single base away.

Sequenced material: PBMCs. The chain joins TRBV7-2 to TRBJ1-1, with the D gene not clear enough to name. The origin of this receptor is a woman between 40 and 50 years old in good health. Some clones in this sample may be carry-over from other donors' samples. The DNA sequence is given as TGTGCCAGCAGCAGGAACTACCTCTTTGCGGGTGCTTTCTTT. This gives the protein CASSRNYLFAGAFF.